The sequence of this T cell receptor (beta chain) was determined in a study of T cell repertoires in cytomegalovirus infection. Study as a whole: CMV epitopes in the study were HLA-C-restricted (recently identified) and HLA-B-restricted (well studied). A matching HLA type, together with CMV infection, was signaled by public TCR beta signatures.

This CDR3 comprises 14 residues. The V gene's germline CDR1 is SGHTA and CDR2 FQGNSA. V lost 3 bases and J 2 bases, leaving 11 bases between the germline ends. This clonotype has ten or more counts. Its specificity is unknown. MiXCR, applied by TCRdb to the reads, yields one record per CDR3 protein. The data show around 540,000 distinct CDR3 sequences, about 33% seen once. The sequence was obtained from a human donor in good health (CMV status not recorded). Some clones in this sample may be carry-over from other donors' samples. The material sequenced was cultured PBMCs, taken from culture after CMV antigen stimulation. This chain uses TRBV7-2 with TRBJ2-7; maybe TRBD2 (5 bases). CDR3 DNA: TGTGCCAGCAGCTTTAGTTCCGGGGCCTACGAGCAGTACTTC. Protein: CASSFSSGAYEQYF.